A selection of T cell receptor beta chains follows, all from one sample in a study of blood T cell repertoires in COVID-19. Libraries were prepared by immunoSEQ multiplex PCR; TCRdb keeps only in-frame clonotypes and omits some of them. The sample has about 250,000 clones, less than 90% seen once; the top ten hold approximately 1.5%. The source material was peripheral blood. The receptor source for this set is a woman aged 40 to 50 who had recovered from COVID-19. Each CDR3 is given with its conserved first and last residue. The D gene is left open where the match is weak. Some rows have no size entry. The others give once, few or many, or a class for an expanded clone.

D gene | J gene | clone size | V gene | CDR3 protein | CDR3 DNA
TRBD2 | TRBJ2-7 | - | TRBV27 | CASSLLAGGVLRGEQYF | TGTGCCAGCAGTTTACTAGCGGGGGGCGTTCTCCGGGGAGAGCAGTACTTC
- | TRBJ1-5 | - | TRBV12-3/TRBV12-4 | CASSFGENQPQHF | TGTGCCAGCAGTTTTGGGGAGAATCAGCCCCAGCATTTT
- | TRBJ2-6 | - | TRBV6-6 | CASSYSGSGANVLTF | TGTGCCAGCAGTTACTCCGGCTCTGGGGCCAACGTCCTGACTTTC
- | TRBJ1-1 | - | TRBV29-1 | CSASIRVNTEAFF | TGCAGCGCCTCCATTCGGGTGAACACTGAAGCTTTCTTT
TRBD1 | TRBJ2-7 | - | TRBV7-2 | CASRTGGTSYEQYF | TGTGCCAGTAGGACAGGGGGAACGTCCTACGAGCAGTACTTC
TRBD1 | TRBJ2-7 | - | TRBV6-5 | CASRSGQDYEQYF | TGTGCCAGCAGATCGGGACAGGACTACGAGCAGTACTTC
TRBD1 | TRBJ2-7 | - | TRBV13 | CASSSDRGRYEQYF | TGTGCCAGCAGCTCTGACAGGGGGCGGTACGAGCAGTACTTC
- | TRBJ2-5 | - | TRBV6-1 | CASSEDRSRETQYF | TGTGCCAGCAGTGAAGACCGGTCGCGAGAGACCCAGTACTTC
- | TRBJ2-3 | - | TRBV30 | CAWRPRMSTDTQYF | TGTGCCTGGAGACCCAGGATGAGCACAGATACGCAGTATTTT
- | TRBJ2-1 | - | TRBV19 | CASSRGLATYNEQFF | TGTGCCAGTAGTAGGGGACTGGCCACATACAATGAGCAGTTCTTC
- | TRBJ2-3 | - | TRBV28 | CASSLRGNVVGTDTQYF | TGTGCCAGCAGTTTACGAGGGAACGTGGTCGGCACAGATACGCAGTATTTT
TRBD1 | TRBJ1-2 | - | TRBV27 | CASSSGTGVGYTF | TGTGCCAGCAGTTCCGGGACAGGTGTTGGCTACACCTTC
- | TRBJ1-4 | - | TRBV15 | CATSRDTGATNEKLFF | TGTGCCACCAGCAGAGATACGGGTGCAACTAATGAAAAACTGTTTTTT
TRBD1 | TRBJ2-5 | - | TRBV20-1 | CSASWTGIETQYF | TGCAGTGCTAGTTGGACAGGGATAGAGACCCAGTACTTC
- | TRBJ1-6 | - | TRBV9 | CASSAGGSPLHF | TGTGCCAGCAGCGCGGGGGGGTCACCCCTCCACTTT
TRBD1 | TRBJ1-1 | - | TRBV19 | CASSHWRGAGGITEAFF | TGTGCCAGTAGCCACTGGCGGGGTGCAGGGGGGATCACTGAAGCTTTCTTT
TRBD1 | TRBJ1-1 | once | TRBV30 | CASDRGFRNTEAFF | TGTGCCTCGGACAGGGGGTTTAGGAACACTGAAGCTTTCTTT
- | TRBJ2-1 | once | TRBV9 | CASSVTEGPVNEQFF | TGTGCCAGCAGCGTAACGGAGGGACCAGTCAATGAGCAGTTCTTC
- | TRBJ2-2 | - | TRBV5-1 | CASSLVLSSGGGELFF | TGCGCCAGCAGCTTGGTTCTGTCGAGTGGAGGCGGGGAGCTGTTTTTT
TRBD2 | TRBJ2-2 | - | TRBV5-1 | CASSLAGRVTGELFF | TGCGCCAGCAGCTTGGCAGGGAGGGTGACCGGGGAGCTGTTTTTT
- | TRBJ1-1 | - | TRBV28 | CATRTLMAFF | TGTGCCACCAGGACTCTGATGGCTTTCTTT
- | TRBJ2-2 | - | TRBV6-5 | CASSYSRGTGELFF | TGTGCCAGCAGTTACTCCAGGGGCACCGGGGAGCTGTTTTTT
- | TRBJ1-5 | - | TRBV30 | CAWSVVGGQPQHF | TGTGCCTGGAGTGTGGTAGGCGGTCAGCCCCAGCATTTT
- | TRBJ2-1 | - | TRBV6-5 | CASSSADYSSYNEQFF | TGTGCCAGCAGTTCCGCAGACTACTCATCCTACAATGAGCAGTTCTTC
- | TRBJ1-1 | - | TRBV18 | CASSPTLGHAESTEAFF | TGTGCCAGCTCACCAACCTTGGGACATGCAGAGAGTACTGAAGCTTTCTTT
TRBD1 | TRBJ2-4 | - | TRBV19 | CASSTLTGGLAKNIQYF | TGTGCCAGTAGTACCCTGACAGGGGGCCTAGCCAAAAACATTCAGTACTTC
- | TRBJ1-3 | - | TRBV11-2 | CASSPLSQGENTIYF | TGTGCCAGCAGCCCTCTTAGTCAGGGTGAAAACACCATATATTTT
- | TRBJ2-7 | - | TRBV3-1/TRBV3-2 | CASSRATGVYEQYF | TGTGCCAGCAGCCGAGCGACAGGAGTCTACGAGCAGTACTTC
TRBD1 | TRBJ1-6 | - | TRBV7-6 | CASSLGGTGIYNSPLHF | TGTGCCAGCAGCTTAGGTGGGACAGGGATCTATAATTCACCCCTCCACTTT
- | TRBJ2-7 | - | TRBV7-2 | CASSSGTGTPRRQYF | TGTGCCAGCAGCTCAGGTACCGGGACACCACGGCGGCAGTACTTC
- | TRBJ2-7 | once | TRBV5-4 | CASSLTGTGPYEQYF | TGTGCCAGCAGCTTAACCGGGACTGGACCCTACGAGCAGTACTTC
- | TRBJ1-1 | - | TRBV27 | CASSFGYGVATEAFF | TGTGCCAGCAGTTTCGGATACGGGGTTGCTACTGAAGCTTTCTTT
- | TRBJ2-2 | - | TRBV24-1 | CAGEDGNTGELFF | TGTGCCGGGGAGGACGGGAACACCGGGGAGCTGTTTTTT
- | TRBJ2-2 | - | TRBV6-5 | CASRLRGGVTGELFF | TGTGCCAGCAGACTAAGAGGGGGAGTTACCGGGGAGCTGTTTTTT
- | TRBJ1-5 | few | TRBV2 | CASHPSGFGQPQHF | TGTGCCAGCCACCCCTCAGGGTTCGGTCAGCCCCAGCATTTT
- | TRBJ2-7 | - | TRBV3-1/TRBV3-2 | CASSHRVRGSYEQYF | TGTGCCAGCAGCCACAGGGTAAGGGGCTCCTACGAGCAGTACTTC
- | TRBJ1-6 | - | TRBV11-3 | CASSLRGLSYNSPLHF | TGTGCCAGCAGCCTCAGGGGCCTCTCCTATAATTCACCCCTCCACTTT
TRBD1 | TRBJ1-2 | - | TRBV3-1/TRBV3-2 | CASSPSGQGYGYTF | TGTGCCAGCAGCCCCTCCGGACAGGGCTATGGCTACACCTTC
- | TRBJ1-5 | - | TRBV27 | CASSYAAGQPQHF | TGTGCCAGCAGTTACGCCGCGGGTCAGCCCCAGCATTTT
TRBD1 | TRBJ1-2 | - | TRBV11-2 | CASSTDRGYGYTF | TGTGCCAGCAGCACGGACAGGGGGTATGGCTACACCTTC
TRBD1 | TRBJ1-5 | - | TRBV2 | CASRDASRGQGQNQPQHF | TGTGCCAGCAGGGACGCGTCCCGGGGACAGGGTCAAAATCAGCCCCAGCATTTT
TRBD1 | TRBJ1-1 | few | TRBV4-2 | CASSQERDRASFF | TGTGCCAGCAGCCAAGAAAGGGACAGGGCGTCTTTCTTT
- | TRBJ2-2 | once | TRBV5-1 | CASGTQPSNTGELFF | TGCGCCAGCGGCACACAACCTTCGAACACCGGGGAGCTGTTTTTT
- | TRBJ1-2 | - | TRBV7-6 | CASSLSGGLDYGYTF | TGTGCCAGCAGCCTCAGTGGGGGCCTGGACTATGGCTACACCTTC
- | TRBJ1-5 | - | TRBV2 | CASTGGSSNQPQHF | TGTGCCAGCACTGGGGGGTCTAGCAATCAGCCCCAGCATTTT